The source of this TCR beta chain is a study of T cell repertoires in cytomegalovirus infection. Study summary: It was recently identified HLA-C-restricted and well-studied HLA-B-restricted CMV epitopes that the study used. Indicated by public TCR beta signatures were CMV infection and matching HLA type. General study results and limits: Adding up the frequency of public TCR beta families identified people who carried CMV plus the relevant HLA.

Worth noting for this clonotype: Its antigen is undetermined.

MiXCR was run by TCRdb on the reads, yielding one entry per CDR3 protein. The sample shows 550,000 to 700,000 distinct CDR3 sequences, roughly 42% of them seen only once. Germline CDR1 reads SGHTA; CDR2 reads FQGNSA. The CDR3 totals 13 residues. Deletions cut 5 bases from V and 3 bases from J, with 10 bases between. The clonotype was recovered from a human donor in good health (CMV status not recorded). Some clones in this sample may be carry-over from other donors' samples. This chain connects TRBV7-2 to TRBJ1-2; no firm D call. The sample was cultured PBMCs, taken from culture after CMV antigen stimulation. The CDR3 loop reads CASSPMQDYGYTF. In nucleotides, the CDR3 is TGTGCCAGCAGCCCCATGCAAGACTATGGCTACACCTTC.